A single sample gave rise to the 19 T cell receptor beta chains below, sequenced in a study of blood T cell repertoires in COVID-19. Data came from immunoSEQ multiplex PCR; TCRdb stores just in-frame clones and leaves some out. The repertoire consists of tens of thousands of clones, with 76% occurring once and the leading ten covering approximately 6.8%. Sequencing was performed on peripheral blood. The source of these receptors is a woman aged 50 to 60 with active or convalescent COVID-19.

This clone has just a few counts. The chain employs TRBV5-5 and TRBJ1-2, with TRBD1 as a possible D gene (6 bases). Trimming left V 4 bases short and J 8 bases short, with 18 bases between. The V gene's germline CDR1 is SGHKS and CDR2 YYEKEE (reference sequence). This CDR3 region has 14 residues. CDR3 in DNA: TGTGCCAGCAGCCTCGAACCAGGGGTGGGAGGCTACACCTTC. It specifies CASSLEPGVGGYTF.

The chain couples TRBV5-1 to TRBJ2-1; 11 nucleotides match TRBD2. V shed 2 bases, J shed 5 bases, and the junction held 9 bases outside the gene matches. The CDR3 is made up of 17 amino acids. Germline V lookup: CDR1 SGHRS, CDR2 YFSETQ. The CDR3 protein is CASSFVPLAGGDNEQFF. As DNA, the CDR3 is TGCGCCAGCAGCTTTGTACCCCTAGCGGGAGGAGACAATGAGCAGTTCTTC. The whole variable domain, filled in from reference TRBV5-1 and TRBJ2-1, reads KAGVTQTPRYLIKTRGQQVTLSCSPISGHRSVSWYQQTPGQGLQFLFEYFSETQRNKGNFPGRFSGRQFSNSRSEMNVSTLELGDSALYLCASSFVPLAGGDNEQFFGPGTRLTVL.

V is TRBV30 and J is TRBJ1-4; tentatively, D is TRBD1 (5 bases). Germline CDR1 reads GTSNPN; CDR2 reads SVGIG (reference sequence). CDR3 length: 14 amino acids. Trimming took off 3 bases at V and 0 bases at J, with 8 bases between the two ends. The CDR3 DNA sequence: TGTGCCTGGAGCGACAGCCCAACTAATGAAAAACTGTTTTTT. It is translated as CAWSDSPTNEKLFF. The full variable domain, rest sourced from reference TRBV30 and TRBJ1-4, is SQTIHQWPATLVQPVGSPLSLECTVEGTSNPNLYWYRQAAGRGLQLLFYSVGIGQISSEVPQNLSASRPQDRQFILSSKKLLLSDSGFYLCAWSDSPTNEKLFFGSGTQLSVL.

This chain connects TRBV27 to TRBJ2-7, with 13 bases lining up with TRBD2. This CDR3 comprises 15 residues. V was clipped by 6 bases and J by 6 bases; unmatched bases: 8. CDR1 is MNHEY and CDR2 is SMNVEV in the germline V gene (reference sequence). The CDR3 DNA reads TGTGCCAGCAGCCGGACTAGCGGGAGAGGCGGCGAGCAGTACTTC. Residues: CASSRTSGRGGEQYF.

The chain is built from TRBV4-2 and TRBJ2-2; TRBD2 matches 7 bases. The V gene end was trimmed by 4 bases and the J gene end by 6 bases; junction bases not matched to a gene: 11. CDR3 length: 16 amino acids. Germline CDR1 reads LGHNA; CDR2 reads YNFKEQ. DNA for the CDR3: TGTGCCAGCAGCCCACAACGGGGAGGGCCGTCCGGGGAGCTGTTTTTT. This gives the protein CASSPQRGGPSGELFF.

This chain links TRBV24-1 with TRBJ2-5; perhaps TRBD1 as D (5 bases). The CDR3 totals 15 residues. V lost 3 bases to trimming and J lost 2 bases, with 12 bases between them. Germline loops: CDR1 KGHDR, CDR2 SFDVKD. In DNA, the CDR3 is TGTGCCACCAGTGATCGACAGTCCCTTCAAGAGACCCAGTACTTC. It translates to CATSDRQSLQETQYF.

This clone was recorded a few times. The CDR3 region has the DNA TGTGCCAGCAGCCCACAGGGGATTGAAGCTTTCTTT. It codes for CASSPQGIEAFF. The chain carries TRBV7-2 and TRBJ1-1; 7 positions agree with TRBD1. The CDR3 length is 12 residues. Trimming took 5 bases from V and 7 from J; bases not matched to a gene: 4. Germline values: CDR1 SGHTA, CDR2 FQGNSA.

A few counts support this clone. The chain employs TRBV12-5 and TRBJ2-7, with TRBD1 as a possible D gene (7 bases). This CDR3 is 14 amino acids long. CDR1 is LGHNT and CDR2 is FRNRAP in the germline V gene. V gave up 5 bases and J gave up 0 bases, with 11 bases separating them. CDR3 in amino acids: CASGAGQFSYEQYF. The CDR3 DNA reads TGTGCTAGTGGTGCGGGACAGTTCTCCTACGAGCAGTACTTC.

The CDR3 here is CASSSGTDNSPLHF. In DNA, the CDR3 is TGTGCCAGCAGCTCGGGGACAGATAATTCACCCCTCCACTTT. J is TRBJ1-6 and V is TRBV5-4; 7 bases match TRBD1. Per germline, CDR1 SGHNT and CDR2 YYREEE (reference sequence). The junction had 2 bases not matched to a gene; V was cut back by 3 bases and J by 5 bases. The CDR3 is 14 amino acids. Based on the CDR3 plus reference TRBV5-4 and TRBJ1-6, the full variable domain is ETGVTQSPTHLIKTRGQQVTLRCSSQSGHNTVSWYQQALGQGPQFIFQYYREEENGRGNFPPRFSGLQFPNYSSELNVNALELDDSALYLCASSSGTDNSPLHFGNGTRLTVT.

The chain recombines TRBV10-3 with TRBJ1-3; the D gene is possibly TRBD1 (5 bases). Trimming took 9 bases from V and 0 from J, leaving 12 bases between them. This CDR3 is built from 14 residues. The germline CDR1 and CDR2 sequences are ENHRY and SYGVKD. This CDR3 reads CAITGTASGNTIYF. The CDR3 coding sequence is TGTGCCATTACCGGGACTGCCTCTGGAAACACCATATATTTT.

CDR3 amino acids: CASSWTGTLYEQYF. CDR3 DNA sequence: TGTGCCAGCAGTTGGACAGGGACCCTCTACGAGCAGTACTTC. V is TRBV6-5 and J is TRBJ2-7, with 8 bases that match TRBD1. V shed 4 bases, J shed 3 bases, and the junction held 5 bases outside the gene matches. The V gene's germline CDR1 is MNHEY and CDR2 SVGAGI. The length of the CDR3 is 14 residues.

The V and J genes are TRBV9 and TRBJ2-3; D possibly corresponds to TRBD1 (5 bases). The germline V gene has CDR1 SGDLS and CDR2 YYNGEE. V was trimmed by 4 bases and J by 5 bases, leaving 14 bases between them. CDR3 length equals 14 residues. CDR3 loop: CASSLQGIQDTQYF. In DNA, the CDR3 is TGTGCCAGCAGCCTCCAGGGAATCCAAGATACGCAGTATTTT.

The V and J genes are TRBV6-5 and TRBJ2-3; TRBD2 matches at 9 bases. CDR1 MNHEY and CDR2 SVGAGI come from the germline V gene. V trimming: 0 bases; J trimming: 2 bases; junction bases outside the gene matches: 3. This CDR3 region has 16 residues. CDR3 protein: CASSYSAGGYTDTQYF. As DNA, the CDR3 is TGTGCCAGCAGTTACTCGGCGGGAGGGTACACAGATACGCAGTATTTT.

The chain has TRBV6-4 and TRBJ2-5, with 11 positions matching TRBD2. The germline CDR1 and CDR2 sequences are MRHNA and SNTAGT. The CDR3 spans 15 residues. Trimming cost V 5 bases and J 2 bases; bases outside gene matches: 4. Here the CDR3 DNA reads TGTGCCAGCAGTCCGACTAGCGGGAAGCAAGAGACCCAGTACTTC. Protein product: CASSPTSGKQETQYF.

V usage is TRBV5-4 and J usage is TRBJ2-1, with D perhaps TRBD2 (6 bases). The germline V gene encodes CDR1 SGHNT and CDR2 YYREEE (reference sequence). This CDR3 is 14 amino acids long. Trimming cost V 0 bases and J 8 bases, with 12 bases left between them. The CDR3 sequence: CASSLELASHEQFF. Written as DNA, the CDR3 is TGTGCCAGCAGCTTGGAACTAGCTAGCCATGAGCAGTTCTTC.

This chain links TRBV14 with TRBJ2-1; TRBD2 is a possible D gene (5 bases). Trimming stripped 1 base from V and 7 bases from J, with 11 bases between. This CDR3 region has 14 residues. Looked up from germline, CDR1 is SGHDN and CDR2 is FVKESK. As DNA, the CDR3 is TGTGCCAGCAGCCAAGTCGGGGTGGGGAATGAGCAGTTCTTC. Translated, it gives CASSQVGVGNEQFF.

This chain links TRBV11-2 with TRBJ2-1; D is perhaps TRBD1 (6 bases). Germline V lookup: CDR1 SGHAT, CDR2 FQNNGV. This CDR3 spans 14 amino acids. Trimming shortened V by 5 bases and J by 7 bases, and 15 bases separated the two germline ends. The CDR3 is CASSLRAGVNEQFF. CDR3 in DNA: TGTGCCAGCAGCCTGCGGGCAGGGGTGAATGAGCAGTTCTTC.

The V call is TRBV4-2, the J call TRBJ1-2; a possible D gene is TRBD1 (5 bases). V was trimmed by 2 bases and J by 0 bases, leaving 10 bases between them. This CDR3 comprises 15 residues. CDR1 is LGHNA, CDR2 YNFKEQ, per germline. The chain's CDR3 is CASSQNRQTNYGYTF. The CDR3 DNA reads TGTGCCAGCAGCCAAAATAGACAGACTAACTATGGCTACACCTTC.

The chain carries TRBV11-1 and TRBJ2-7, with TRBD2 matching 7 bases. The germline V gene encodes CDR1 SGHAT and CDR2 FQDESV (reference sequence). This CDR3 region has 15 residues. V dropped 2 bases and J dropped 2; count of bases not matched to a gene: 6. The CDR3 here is CASSLLSGLAYEQYF. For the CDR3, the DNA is TGTGCCAGCAGCTTACTTAGCGGGCTTGCCTACGAGCAGTACTTC.